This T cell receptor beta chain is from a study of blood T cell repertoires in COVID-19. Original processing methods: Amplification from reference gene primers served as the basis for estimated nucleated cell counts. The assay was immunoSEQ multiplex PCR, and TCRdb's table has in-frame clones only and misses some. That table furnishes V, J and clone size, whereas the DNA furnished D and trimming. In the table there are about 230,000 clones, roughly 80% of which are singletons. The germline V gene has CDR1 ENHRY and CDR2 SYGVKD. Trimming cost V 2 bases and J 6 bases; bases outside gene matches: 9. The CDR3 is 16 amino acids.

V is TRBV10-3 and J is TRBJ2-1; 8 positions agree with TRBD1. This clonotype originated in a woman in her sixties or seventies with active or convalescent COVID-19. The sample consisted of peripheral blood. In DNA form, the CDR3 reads TGTGCCATCAGTGAGGTTTTACCTGGACAGGGCAATGAGCAGTTCTTC. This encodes CAISEVLPGQGNEQFF.